One sample yielded the 15 T cell receptor beta chains listed below, sequenced in a study of T cell repertoires in cytomegalovirus infection. TCRdb re-analysed the reads in MiXCR, keeping a single row per CDR3 protein. The sample has some 300,000 distinct CDR3 sequences; roughly an eighth are singletons. Source material: PBMCs. These receptors all stem from a human donor in good health (CMV status not recorded). Some clones in this sample may be carry-over from other donors' samples.

This clonotype has at least ten counts. This chain links TRBV7-9 with TRBJ1-4, with D possibly TRBD1 on 5 matching bases. Germline V gene lookup returns CDR1 SEHNR and CDR2 FQNEAQ (reference sequence). The CDR3 has 14 residues. V lost 3 bases and J 3 bases, leaving 8 bases between the germline ends. The CDR3 loop is CASSLQGPNEKLFF. CDR3 in DNA: TGTGCCAGCAGCTTGCAGGGACCTAATGAAAAACTGTTTTTT.

The table lists this clonotype with a few counts. J is TRBJ1-3 and V is TRBV12-3 or TRBV12-4; D not certain. The CDR3 totals 11 residues. V lost 6 bases to trimming and J lost 3 bases, with 3 bases between them. Written as DNA, the CDR3 is TGTGCCAGCAGCAATGGAAACACCATATATTTT. Encoded protein: CASSNGNTIYF.

The rearrangement joins TRBV2 to TRBJ1-1; D might be TRBD1 (6 bases). The V end was cut by 8 bases, the J end by 4 bases, with 17 bases between. Germline V gene data show CDR1 as SNHLY and CDR2 as FYNNEI. CDR3 length equals 14 residues. The CDR3 DNA is TGTGCCAGCTACTATGGAGGGGGGGGCACTGAAGCTTTCTTT. Translating gives CASYYGGGGTEAFF.

This clonotype has a handful of counts. V and J are TRBV11-2 and TRBJ2-5; a possible D gene is TRBD2 (5 bases). The germline V and J ends were trimmed by 5 bases and 4 bases, with 11 bases remaining between them. The germline gives CDR1 SGHAT, CDR2 FQNNGV. The CDR3 length is 13 residues. The DNA of the CDR3 is TGTGCCAGCAGCGTGGGAGCCAGAGAGACCCAGTACTTC. It specifies CASSVGARETQYF.

This clonotype was observed a few times. The V gene is TRBV7-6, the J gene TRBJ2-1, with D possibly called TRBD1 or TRBD2 (9 bases each). The germline V gene has CDR1 SGHVS and CDR2 FNYEAQ. Trimming took 2 bases from V and 9 from J, leaving 29 bases between them. The CDR3 runs to 19 residues. The CDR3 nucleotides read TGTGCCAGCAGCTTATCTGGGACAGGGACCGGGACTAGCTGGGGTGAGCAGTTCTTC. Translation gives CASSLSGTGTGTSWGEQFF. Based on the CDR3 plus reference TRBV7-6 and TRBJ2-1, the full variable domain is GAGVSQSPRYKVTKRGQDVALRCDPISGHVSLYWYRQALGQGPEFLTYFNYEAQQDKSGLPNDRFSAERPEGSISTLTIQRTEQRDSAMYRCASSLSGTGTGTSWGEQFFGPGTRLTVL.

This chain connects TRBV7-9 to TRBJ1-6; D is unresolved. V was cut by 7 bases and J by 0 bases, with 10 bases left in between. Germline-derived CDR1 and CDR2 are SEHNR and FQNEAQ (reference sequence). The CDR3 is 15 residues long. The CDR3 spells CASIGGSSYNSPLHF. The CDR3 DNA sequence: TGTGCCAGCATTGGCGGTAGCTCCTATAATTCACCCCTCCACTTT.

At least ten counts were recorded for this clonotype. The chain joins TRBV6-1 to TRBJ2-6; 8 bases map to TRBD1. Trimming took 6 bases from V and 0 from J; bases not matched to a gene: 1. This CDR3 region has 15 residues. Germline V gives CDR1 MNHNS, CDR2 SASEGT. The CDR3 reads CASSTGGSGANVLTF. Here the CDR3 DNA reads TGTGCCAGCAGCACAGGGGGCTCTGGGGCCAACGTCCTGACTTTC.

This clonotype was detected ten times or more. This chain connects TRBV7-2 to TRBJ1-2; TRBD1 might be the D (6 bases). Between the trimmed V and J ends, which lost 1 base and 8 bases, there was a span of 17 bases. Germline CDR1 is SGHTA and CDR2 is FQGNSA. The CDR3 sequence is 15 residues long. The CDR3 loop is CASSLDPGAPGGYTF. CDR3 sequence (DNA): TGTGCCAGCAGCTTAGATCCGGGGGCGCCGGGGGGCTACACCTTC.

In its sample, this clonotype was seen a few times. The rearrangement uses TRBV29-1 and TRBJ2-3; D is uncertain. The CDR3 is made up of 13 amino acids. Germline loops: CDR1 SQVTM, CDR2 ANQGSEA. The V end was cut by 3 bases, the J end by 6 bases, with 13 bases between. In nucleotides, the CDR3 is TGCAGCGTTGAGGTGTCGGTAAGGGATACGCAGTATTTT. Amino acids: CSVEVSVRDTQYF.

This clonotype was detected many times. The chain links TRBV29-1 to TRBJ1-3; D not certain. Per germline, CDR1 SQVTM and CDR2 ANQGSEA. This CDR3 has 12 amino acids. V was shortened by 4 bases and J by 0 bases, with 4 bases between the two germline ends. CDR3 sequence reads: CSVVSSGNTIYF. CDR3 DNA: TGCAGCGTTGTGTCCTCTGGAAACACCATATATTTT. Full variable domain (remainder filled in from reference TRBV29-1 and TRBJ1-3): SAVISQKPSRDICQRGTSLTIQCQVDSQVTMMFWYRQQPGQSLTLIATANQGSEATYESGFVIDKFPISRPNLTFSTLTVSNMSPEDSSIYLCSVVSSGNTIYFGEGSWLTVV.

The J gene is TRBJ1-5, the V gene TRBV7-9, with D possibly being TRBD1 (5 bases). The germline V gene has CDR1 SEHNR and CDR2 FQNEAQ (reference sequence). Trimming removed 2 bases at V and 0 bases at J, with 14 bases between. The CDR3 is 17 amino acids. The CDR3 DNA reads as TGTGCCAGCAGCTTATTTCCGGGGCTTAGTAGCAATCAGCCCCAGCATTTT. It codes for CASSLFPGLSSNQPQHF.

This clonotype was seen repeatedly, ten times or more. The gene calls are TRBV28 and TRBJ2-1; TRBD2 matches 13 bases. The V gene's germline CDR1 is MDHEN and CDR2 SYDVKM. The CDR3 is made up of 16 amino acids. Trimming at V came to 6 bases and at J to 12 bases, leaving 14 bases not matched to a gene. The CDR3 DNA follows: TGTGCCAGCAGAGGAGGGCCGGGACTAGCGGGATATTGGCAGTTCTTC. Translated: CASRGGPGLAGYWQFF.

At least ten counts were recorded for this clonotype. This chain joins TRBV7-2 and TRBJ2-3, with 9 bases fitting TRBD2. CDR1 is SGHTA and CDR2 is FQGNSA in the germline V gene. The CDR3 contains 16 residues. V trimming: 1 base; J trimming: 7 bases; junction bases outside the gene matches: 9. DNA for the CDR3: TGTGCCAGCAGCTTAGGAGCGGGGGGCAATAGGAATACGCAGTATTTT. Protein: CASSLGAGGNRNTQYF.

This clonotype was recorded at least ten times. The chain joins TRBV7-2 to TRBJ2-3; 14 bases are a match to TRBD2. With 5 bases clipped from V and 3 bases from J, the junction kept 7 bases outside the gene matches. The CDR3 has 17 amino acids. Germline V CDR1 and CDR2: SGHTA, FQGNSA. CDR3 nucleotides: TGTGCCAGCAGCCTCGTGGGACTAGCGGGAGTTACAGATACGCAGTATTTT. This encodes CASSLVGLAGVTDTQYF.

A few counts support this clonotype. This chain joins TRBV7-9 and TRBJ2-7, with a possible D match to TRBD2 (6 bases). The length of the CDR3 is 14 residues. V lost 5 bases and J lost 2, with 13 bases in between. Per the germline V gene, CDR1 is SEHNR and CDR2 is FQNEAQ (reference sequence). Here the CDR3 DNA reads TGTGCCAGCAGCAGCCCTGGGGAGGCCTACGAGCAGTACTTC. Translated, it gives CASSSPGEAYEQYF.